These T cell receptor beta chains were read from a single sample in a study of blood T cell repertoires in COVID-19. The protocol was immunoSEQ multiplex PCR, while the TCRdb copy is restricted to in-frame clones and leaves out a portion. The data contain about half a million clones, approximately 83% of them singletons. Sequenced sample: peripheral blood. The receptors come from a human donor in a cohort sampled during active COVID-19. CDR3s leave out the opening cysteine and the closing phenylalanine or tryptophan. D genes are given only for firm matches.

TRBV11-2,TRBD2,ASSLETAGGTETQY
TRBV19,.,ASSIAVISSYEQY
TRBV29-1,TRBD2,SVKPRPLAGSYEQY
TRBV18,.,ASSPAGTEAF
TRBV15,.,ATSREERTYEQY
TRBV5-4,TRBD2,ASSFGAGTSGNEQY
TRBV10-3,.,AISAQSTEGYT
TRBV7-2,TRBD2,ASSSSGRKEQF
TRBV19,TRBD1,ASSDRGLMNYGYT
TRBV30,.,AWSDSTYEQY
TRBV2,.,ASKKYSNEQF
TRBV7-3,TRBD1,ASSFSGTGILGYT
TRBV11-2,TRBD1,ASSSELLRDRATYEQY
TRBV27,TRBD1,ASSFLGTGDFGYGYT
TRBV10-3,.,ASKGSEEAEAF
TRBV5-8,TRBD1,ASSMTGASSYEQY
TRBV7-3,.,ASSSGLHNEQF
TRBV6-1,TRBD2,ASSETAGAFYEQY
TRBV7-3,.,ASSLGSRTDTQY
TRBV11-2,TRBD1,ASSLGDRGISYEQY
TRBV19,TRBD2,ASTPYGTSATDEQF